The 20 T cell receptor beta chains below come from one sample, sequenced in a study of vaccination and CD4 T cells after COVID-19. Treatment meaning: approximately nine-day PBMC culture with coronavirus spike peptide pools or control peptides (ViraFEST assay). Once obtained from cultured CD4+ T cells, the DNA was sequenced using the Oncomine TCR Beta short-read assay. One entry per CDR3 protein results from TCRdb running MiXCR on the PCR reads. The sample includes 20,000 to 25,000 distinct CDR3 sequences, approximately 48% seen only once; the top ten take more than 3.5%. Their cognate antigens are unknown. The sample was CD4+ T cells from blood, cultured in vitro. Receptors were obtained from a human donor who had recovered from COVID-19.

The chain has TRBV5-1 and TRBJ1-2, with D perhaps matching TRBD1 (5 bases). Germline-derived CDR1 and CDR2 are SGHRS and YFSETQ. The CDR3 is made up of 14 amino acids. With 0 bases removed from V and 8 bases from J, the gap between germline ends came to 14 bases. The CDR3: CASSLEGTAAGYTF. Written as DNA, the CDR3 is TGCGCCAGCAGCTTGGAGGGGACCGCGGCGGGCTACACCTTC.

This sequence joins TRBV7-2 and TRBJ2-3; the D call may be TRBD1 or TRBD2 (5 bases each). Deletions cut 9 bases from V and 0 bases from J, with 19 bases between. The CDR3 sequence is 16 residues long. The germline CDR1 and CDR2 sequences are SGHTA and FQGNSA. In DNA, the CDR3 is TGTGCCAGTAGGGTTTTGGGGACCGTTAGCACAGATACGCAGTATTTT. Translation gives CASRVLGTVSTDTQYF.

V and J are TRBV19 and TRBJ1-1, with no clear D. The germline CDR1 and CDR2 sequences are LNHDA and SQIVND (reference sequence). The V gene lost 10 bases and the J gene lost 4 bases, with 16 bases spanning the gap. This CDR3 has 13 residues. CDR3 sequence (DNA): TGTGCCACCCGGGGATCCCCAGGCACTGAAGCTTTCTTT. Protein: CATRGSPGTEAFF.

The chain couples TRBV20-1 to TRBJ2-5; D unclear. The V end was cut by 7 bases, the J end by 4 bases, with 13 bases between. The germline gives CDR1 DFQATT, CDR2 SNEGSKA (reference sequence). CDR3 size: 12 residues. The CDR3 region has the DNA TGCAGTGGTTGGGAAGGCATAGAGACCCAGTACTTC. Protein product: CSGWEGIETQYF.

This clonotype came up a few times. V gene TRBV24-1 combines with J gene TRBJ2-3; D unresolved. This CDR3 has 15 residues. V was pared by 3 bases and J by 0 bases, with 9 bases between. Germline CDR1 and CDR2: KGHDR and SFDVKD. The CDR3 sequence is CATSDAASSTDTQYF. In DNA, the CDR3 is TGTGCCACCAGTGATGCGGCTAGTAGCACAGATACGCAGTATTTT.

This clonotype was seen only once. V is TRBV11-2 and J is TRBJ1-2; 7 nucleotides agree with TRBD1. Germline V gene sequence: CDR1 SGHAT, CDR2 FQNNGV. With V trimmed by 1 base and J by 3 bases, 17 bases remained unmatched. This CDR3 region has 19 residues. The CDR3 region is CASSLGVFVGRGSDYGYTF. Written as DNA, the CDR3 is TGTGCCAGCAGCTTAGGTGTCTTTGTAGGCAGGGGGTCTGACTATGGCTACACCTTC.

This clonotype was seen a handful of times. The chain recombines TRBV6-5 with TRBJ1-1; maybe TRBD1 (6 bases). The ends were cut back, 0 bases at V and 0 bases at J, with 11 bases in the middle. The CDR3 has 16 residues. Germline CDR1 MNHEY, CDR2 SVGAGI. DNA for the CDR3: TGTGCCAGCAGTTACTCCCGAGGGGGGATGAACACTGAAGCTTTCTTT. Encoded protein: CASSYSRGGMNTEAFF.

V usage is TRBV28 and J usage is TRBJ1-1; 9 nucleotides agree with TRBD1. This CDR3 spans 15 amino acids. CDR1 and CDR2 (germline): MDHEN, SYDVKM. With 8 bases clipped from V and 1 base from J, the junction kept 8 bases outside the gene matches. The CDR3 coding sequence is TGTGCCAGCCGACGTCCGGGACAGGGGAACACTGAAGCTTTCTTT. Protein sequence: CASRRPGQGNTEAFF.

This clonotype appeared a few times. The V gene is TRBV2, the J gene TRBJ1-1; 9 bases are shared with TRBD1. CDR1 SNHLY and CDR2 FYNNEI come from the germline V gene. The CDR3 has 13 amino acids. With V trimmed by 6 bases and J by 5 bases, 4 bases remained unmatched. CDR3 in DNA: TGTGCCAGCAGGGGGACAGGGAGGACTGAAGCTTTCTTT. The encoded protein is CASRGTGRTEAFF.

The rearrangement uses TRBV20-1 and TRBJ2-1, with TRBD2 identical over 16 bases. V was clipped by 0 bases and J by 4 bases; unmatched bases: 9. Germline CDR1 and CDR2: DFQATT and SNEGSKA (reference sequence). The CDR3 contains 19 residues. The CDR3 sequence is CSARDQGTSGRGLYNEQFF. The DNA of the CDR3 is TGCAGTGCTAGAGATCAGGGGACTAGCGGGAGGGGTTTATACAATGAGCAGTTCTTC.

This clonotype was picked up a small number of times. The V and J genes are TRBV7-9 and TRBJ1-5; D remains unclear. Per the germline V gene, CDR1 is SEHNR and CDR2 is FQNEAQ (reference sequence). The CDR3 is made up of 13 amino acids. V lost 1 base and J 7 bases, leaving 8 bases between the germline ends. The chain's CDR3 is CASSLDSGQPQHF. CDR3 DNA: TGTGCCAGCAGCTTAGATTCGGGCCAGCCCCAGCATTTT.

V gene TRBV6-1 combines with J gene TRBJ2-1; 9 bases align to TRBD2. CDR3 size: 17 residues. J gave up 1 base and V 5 bases, and 9 bases lay outside the gene matches. Per germline, CDR1 MNHNS and CDR2 SASEGT. CDR3 nucleotides: TGTGCCAGCAGTCGCCGGACTAGCGTTAGTTCCTACAATGAGCAGTTCTTC. Residues: CASSRRTSVSSYNEQFF.

The chain combines TRBV18 with TRBJ1-5; D is perhaps TRBD1 (5 bases). The V end lost 6 bases, the J end lost 3 bases, and 12 bases lay between the germline ends. Germline values: CDR1 KGHSH, CDR2 LQKENI. The CDR3 spans 14 residues. The CDR3 protein is CASSPGGDNQPQHF. CDR3 DNA: TGTGCCAGCTCCCCGGGGGGGGACAATCAGCCCCAGCATTTT.

This chain connects TRBV6-2 or TRBV6-3 to TRBJ1-2; TRBD1 is a possible D gene (6 bases). Germline V CDR1 and CDR2: MNHEY, SVGEGT. The V end was cut by 6 bases, the J end by 3 bases, with 23 bases between. This CDR3 spans 17 amino acids. CDR3 in DNA: TGTGCCAGCAGCCCCAGGACAGCAAGAAACCGACACTATGGCTACACCTTC. Translated: CASSPRTARNRHYGYTF.

This clonotype was seen a few times. This chain joins TRBV15 and TRBJ2-5, with TRBD2 identical over 8 bases. Germline CDR1 LNHNV, CDR2 YYDKDF (reference sequence). This CDR3 has 14 residues. With 5 bases clipped from V and 3 bases from J, the junction kept 5 bases outside the gene matches. The chain's CDR3 is CATSVAGTEETQYF. The DNA for the CDR3 is TGTGCCACCAGCGTAGCGGGGACTGAAGAGACCCAGTACTTC.

V is TRBV2 and J is TRBJ2-5; D is undetermined. The CDR3 length is 15 residues. Germline-derived CDR1 and CDR2 are SNHLY and FYNNEI. Deletions cut 2 bases from V and 5 bases from J, with 15 bases between. Written as DNA, the CDR3 is TGTGCCAGCAGTGAACCGCGCCCGGATTTGGAGACCCAGTACTTC. Translating gives CASSEPRPDLETQYF.

The rearrangement uses TRBV7-6 and TRBJ2-7; 10 nucleotides align to TRBD1. V was clipped by 1 base and J by 5 bases; unmatched bases: 8. This CDR3 is built from 16 residues. CDR1 and CDR2 (germline): SGHVS, FNYEAQ. The CDR3 region is CASSLGRGQGRDEQYF. The CDR3 DNA follows: TGTGCCAGCAGCTTAGGGAGGGGACAGGGGCGCGACGAGCAGTACTTC.

This chain links TRBV27 with TRBJ2-4; the D call may be TRBD1 or TRBD2 (7 bases each). The V end was cut by 4 bases, the J end by 1 base, with 17 bases between. CDR3 size: 17 residues. Germline V gives CDR1 MNHEY, CDR2 SMNVEV (reference sequence). Here the CDR3 DNA reads TGTGCCAGCAGTTCGGTACAGGGGCGGGGGGCCAAAAACATTCAGTACTTC. Encoded protein: CASSSVQGRGAKNIQYF.

This clonotype was picked up a small number of times. The chain combines TRBV7-9 with TRBJ2-7; D not certain. The V and J ends lost 1 base and 2 bases respectively, with 9 bases between them. This CDR3 has 14 residues. Germline assignment: CDR1 SEHNR and CDR2 FQNEAQ (reference sequence). Written as DNA, the CDR3 is TGTGCCAGCAGCTTAGGGTTTTCCGCCTACGAGCAGTACTTC. Its protein product is CASSLGFSAYEQYF.

J is TRBJ2-2 and V is TRBV25-1; no clear D. The V end lost 1 base, the J end lost 8 bases, and 11 bases lay between the germline ends. The length of the CDR3 is 14 residues. CDR1 MGHDK and CDR2 SYGVNS come from the germline V gene. CDR3 loop: CASSELVGLGELFF. The CDR3 coding sequence is TGTGCCAGCAGTGAATTGGTTGGGCTGGGGGAGCTGTTTTTT.